This TCR beta chain is from a study of cytomegalovirus exposure and HLA in healthy donors. On the study more broadly: The approximately 120 validation repertoires used the same platform as the 600 to 750 first-cohort repertoires (as reported by a later analysis).

This clone has just one count. The germline gene is not matched at one end of the junction; a read error may be the cause. The repertoire was sequenced with immunoSEQ multiplex PCR; TCRdb's copy has only in-frame clones and lacks some. The sample includes 90,000 or so clones, 85% of them seen just once. Specimen: PBMCs. The receptor comes from a man aged 18 to 29 in good health and CMV-seropositive.

CDR3: CASAGGNSEAFF. CDR3 sequence (DNA): TGTGCCAGCGCTGGGGGGAACTCTGAAGCTTTCTTT. This chain joins TRBV7-8 and TRBJ1-1, with D perhaps TRBD1 (5 bases). CDR3 length: 12 residues. The germline V gene has CDR1 SGHVS and CDR2 FQNEAQ.